This T cell receptor beta chain originates from a study of tumor and adjacent non-tumor tissue in lung cancer. Study outcomes and limitations: Shorter survival was associated with higher TCR diversity in tumors. Tumor repertoires had a smaller top 100 clone share than normal lung.

CDR1 is MGHRA, CDR2 YSYEKL, per germline. This CDR3 has 12 residues. Trimming shortened V by 2 bases and J by 7 bases, and 7 bases separated the two germline ends. As to this clonotype: Its antigen is as yet unknown. This sequence may be a read error, since a much larger clone differs from it by one base.

The template was RNA from unsorted bulk tissue. A modified ARM-PCR protocol with three rounds of nested PCR amplified TCRbeta. TCRdb re-called the multiplex PCR reads through MiXCR, storing one row per CDR3 protein. The repertoire holds over 100,000 distinct CDR3 sequences, with more than 70% as singletons. Source material: lung tumor tissue. The source is a woman aged 55-69 years with non-small cell lung cancer. The chain is built from TRBV4-1 and TRBJ2-3; unclear D gene. As DNA, the CDR3 is TGCGCCAGCAGCCAATTGAGAAATACGCAGTATTTT. Protein: CASSQLRNTQYF.